The 28 T cell receptor beta chains below come from one sample, sequenced in a study of T-cell memory formation after mild COVID-19. Using its own MiXCR run on the 5' RACE reads, TCRdb lists one record per CDR3 protein. The sample includes hundreds of thousands of distinct CDR3 sequences, 15% to 20% of them seen just once. Sample: PBMCs or a T cell subset sorted from them (not recorded which). All receptors come from a man younger than 30 who had mild COVID-19 (a few samples of this study predate the infection). Cell type and time point are not known.

The chain joins TRBV6-2 or TRBV6-3 to TRBJ1-3, with D uncertain. CDR3 length equals 14 residues. The V end was cut by 4 bases, the J end by 8 bases, with 15 bases between. Per germline, CDR1 MNHEY and CDR2 SVGEGT. The CDR3 reads CASSSRKRIDTIYF. The CDR3 DNA is TGTGCCAGCAGTTCCCGCAAGCGGATTGACACCATATATTTT.

The gene calls are TRBV7-2 and TRBJ1-1; 8 bases are shared with TRBD1. The CDR3 sequence is 15 residues long. V trimming: 3 bases; J trimming: 4 bases; junction bases outside the gene matches: 7. Germline CDR1 SGHTA, CDR2 FQGNSA. The CDR3 is CASSLDRVGITEAFF. CDR3 DNA sequence: TGTGCCAGCAGCTTGGACAGGGTTGGGATCACTGAAGCTTTCTTT.

This chain joins TRBV29-1 and TRBJ2-3, with D tentatively TRBD1 (5 bases). This CDR3 has 12 amino acids. CDR1 is SQVTM, CDR2 ANQGSEA, per germline. Trimming took 3 bases from V and 3 from J, leaving 7 bases between them. The CDR3 loop is CSVDAGTDTQYF. The CDR3 DNA is TGCAGCGTTGACGCAGGGACAGATACGCAGTATTTT.

This clonotype was counted between two and nine times. This rearrangement joins TRBV4-3 to TRBJ2-7, with 10 bases aligning to TRBD1. The CDR3 consists of 16 residues. The germline V gene has CDR1 LGHNA and CDR2 YSLEER. The junction had 7 bases not matched to a gene; V was cut back by 0 bases and J by 5 bases. The CDR3 spells CASSQDGDGTGDEQYF. In nucleotides, the CDR3 is TGCGCCAGCAGCCAAGATGGGGACGGGACAGGGGACGAGCAGTACTTC.

The V call is TRBV20-1, the J call TRBJ1-1; weak D call: TRBD1 (5 bases). Germline CDR1 and CDR2: DFQATT and SNEGSKA (reference sequence). Trimming removed 0 bases from V and 3 bases from J, with 8 bases in between. The CDR3 spans 13 residues. The DNA for the CDR3 is TGCAGTGCTAGAGACTCAGGGTACACTGAAGCTTTCTTT. Amino acid sequence: CSARDSGYTEAFF.

This clonotype was seen at least ten times. This sequence joins TRBV11-2 and TRBJ2-3; 10 positions match TRBD1. The CDR3 has 18 residues. Per germline, CDR1 SGHAT and CDR2 FQNNGV. With 1 base clipped from V and 4 bases from J, the junction kept 11 bases outside the gene matches. The CDR3 region is CASSLGRSGTGASDTQYF. The DNA of the CDR3 is TGTGCCAGCAGCTTAGGGAGGTCCGGGACAGGGGCTTCAGATACGCAGTATTTT.

Many counts were recorded for this clonotype. The chain is built from TRBV12-3 or TRBV12-4 and TRBJ1-5; 7 nucleotides match TRBD1. The J segment lost 3 bases and the V segment lost 5 bases, leaving 10 bases of the junction unmatched. This CDR3 region has 16 residues. CDR3 bases: TGTGCCAGCAGTCCTAACAGGGGCGAAACCAATCAGCCCCAGCATTTT. It encodes CASSPNRGETNQPQHF.

A few counts support this clonotype. The rearrangement uses TRBV20-1 and TRBJ1-3, with TRBD1 matching over 11 bases. The CDR3 is 14 residues long. Germline assignment: CDR1 DFQATT and CDR2 SNEGSKA (reference sequence). V lost 5 bases to trimming and J lost 4 bases; unmatched junction nucleotides: 4. The CDR3 DNA reads as TGCAGTGCTTCGGGACAGGGGGTAGGAAACACCATATATTTT. This sequence encodes CSASGQGVGNTIYF.

This clonotype was seen many times. The chain joins TRBV5-4 to TRBJ1-2; D not resolved. The CDR3 runs to 14 residues. Trimming pared 4 bases from V and 4 bases from J, leaving 14 bases between. Germline V lookup: CDR1 SGHNT, CDR2 YYREEE (reference sequence). The chain's CDR3 is CASSPPGKSYGYTF. The CDR3 coding sequence is TGTGCCAGCAGCCCCCCCGGCAAGAGCTATGGCTACACCTTC.

This clonotype was recorded a few times. The chain has TRBV4-1 and TRBJ1-4, with 11 positions matching TRBD1. This CDR3 region has 17 residues. Germline assignment: CDR1 MGHRA and CDR2 YSYEKL. V was pared by 1 base and J by 5 bases, with 6 bases of the junction left unmatched. The CDR3 sequence: CASSQGDRGRKNEKLFF. CDR3 sequence (DNA): TGCGCCAGCAGCCAAGGGGACAGGGGGAGAAAGAATGAAAAACTGTTTTTT.

This chain links TRBV7-9 with TRBJ2-7; 10 bases agree with TRBD2. CDR1 is SEHNR and CDR2 is FQNEAQ in the germline V gene (reference sequence). The CDR3 consists of 16 residues. The trim removed 5 bases at V and 0 bases at J, leaving 7 bases unmatched. The CDR3 region has the DNA TGTGCCAGCAGCGCACAGAGGACTAGCGGCTCCTACGAGCAGTACTTC. The encoded protein is CASSAQRTSGSYEQYF.

The chain joins TRBV6-5 to TRBJ2-2; 8 bases are a match to TRBD1. The CDR3 has 13 residues. Germline CDR1 MNHEY, CDR2 SVGAGI. The V segment lost 5 bases and the J segment 8 bases; nucleotides outside the gene matches: 4. The DNA for the CDR3 is TGTGCCAGCAGTGGACAGGGCAGAGGGGAGCTGTTTTTT. This translates into CASSGQGRGELFF.

This clonotype was counted a few times. The V gene is TRBV5-1, the J gene TRBJ1-1, with 8 nucleotides matching TRBD1. The trim removed 6 bases at V and 1 base at J, leaving 5 bases unmatched. Germline CDR1 and CDR2: SGHRS and YFSETQ. CDR3 length equals 14 residues. The CDR3 region has the DNA TGCGCCAGCACCAAGACAGGGGAGAACACTGAAGCTTTCTTT. This sequence encodes CASTKTGENTEAFF.

This clonotype was recorded a few times. V and J are TRBV4-3 and TRBJ1-4; D is possibly TRBD1 (6 bases). This CDR3 region has 17 residues. Germline values: CDR1 LGHNA, CDR2 YSLEER. The V and J ends lost 1 base and 8 bases respectively, with 20 bases between them. DNA of the CDR3: TGCGCCAGCAGCCAAGGCGGTAGGGGGGCGAGGAAGGAAAAACTGTTTTTT. Its translation is CASSQGGRGARKEKLFF.

This clonotype was detected only a few times. This sequence joins TRBV19 and TRBJ2-1, with D perhaps assigned TRBD1 or TRBD2 (5 bases each). Germline V gene sequence: CDR1 LNHDA, CDR2 SQIVND (reference sequence). The CDR3 is made up of 11 amino acids. V lost 8 bases to trimming and J lost 9 bases, with 11 bases between them. As DNA, the CDR3 is TGTGCCAGTTTCGGGGCAGGTGAGCAGTTCTTC. Its translation: CASFGAGEQFF.

This clonotype was observed a few times. The rearrangement joins TRBV6-2 or TRBV6-3 to TRBJ2-1; D is uncertain. This CDR3 spans 13 amino acids. Germline lookup yields CDR1 MNHEY and CDR2 SVGEGT. V lost 8 bases, J lost 4 bases, and 12 bases lay in between. The CDR3 DNA reads TGTGCCAGCTCCAGCCCCGCATACAATGAGCAGTTCTTC. This sequence encodes CASSSPAYNEQFF.

The J gene is TRBJ2-1, the V gene TRBV6-1, with D maybe TRBD2 (6 bases). The CDR3 is made up of 17 amino acids. V gave up 1 base and J gave up 6 bases, with 19 bases separating them. Per the germline V gene, CDR1 is MNHNS and CDR2 is SASEGT. CDR3 nucleotide sequence: TGTGCCAGCAGTGAAGACGGGTGGGGGGACCGCCCCAATGAGCAGTTCTTC. This sequence encodes CASSEDGWGDRPNEQFF.

This chain connects TRBV9 to TRBJ1-2; D gene unclear. V dropped 1 base and J dropped 7 bases, with 14 bases sitting between them. Looked up from germline, CDR1 is SGDLS and CDR2 is YYNGEE. CDR3 length: 14 residues. The DNA of the CDR3 is TGTGCCAGCAGCGTACCGTCCGGGGTAGGTGGCTACACCTTC. Encoded protein: CASSVPSGVGGYTF.

Only a few counts were recorded for this clonotype. The CDR3 nucleotides are TGCGCCAGCAGCCCCCGACTAGCGGGGGGTGATGAGCAGTTCTTC. Amino acids: CASSPRLAGGDEQFF. The J gene is TRBJ2-1, the V gene TRBV4-3; 13 positions agree with TRBD2. The CDR3 covers 15 residues. J gave up 8 bases and V 4 bases, and 5 bases lay outside the gene matches. Germline V gives CDR1 LGHNA, CDR2 YSLEER.

This clonotype was recorded many times. The chain uses TRBV25-1 and TRBJ2-5; D could derive from TRBD1 or TRBD2 (6 bases each). The ends were cut back, 1 base at V and 6 bases at J, with 9 bases in the middle. This CDR3 spans 13 amino acids. Germline V gene data show CDR1 as MGHDK and CDR2 as SYGVNS. In nucleotides, the CDR3 is TGTGCCAGCAGTGAATGGGGGGCGCAGACCCAGTACTTC. Amino acids: CASSEWGAQTQYF.

The DNA for the CDR3 is TGCGCCAGCAGCTCCTCACCTAACACTGAAGCTTTCTTT. It is translated as CASSSSPNTEAFF. J is TRBJ1-1 and V is TRBV5-1; D is uncertain. This CDR3 is built from 13 residues. Per the germline V gene, CDR1 is SGHRS and CDR2 is YFSETQ. V was trimmed by 3 bases and J by 2 bases, leaving 8 bases between them. The full variable domain, in which reference TRBV5-1 and TRBJ1-1 provide the parts outside the CDR3, is KAGVTQTPRYLIKTRGQQVTLSCSPISGHRSVSWYQQTPGQGLQFLFEYFSETQRNKGNFPGRFSGRQFSNSRSEMNVSTLELGDSALYLCASSSSPNTEAFFGQGTRLTVV.

This clonotype was seen repeatedly, ten times or more. The chain joins TRBV4-3 to TRBJ2-4; the D gene is possibly TRBD1 (7 bases). This CDR3 has 13 residues. Trimming cost V 0 bases and J 11 bases, with 11 bases left between them. The germline V gene encodes CDR1 LGHNA and CDR2 YSLEER. The chain's CDR3 is CASSQDGGGVQYF. CDR3 sequence (DNA): TGCGCCAGCAGCCAAGATGGAGGGGGCGTTCAGTACTTC.

In its sample, this clonotype was seen a few times. The chain combines TRBV5-1 with TRBJ2-7, with 9 bases that match TRBD1. CDR1 and CDR2 from the germline V gene are SGHRS and YFSETQ. This CDR3 has 15 amino acids. The V and J ends lost 3 bases and 4 bases, in that order; junction bases with no gene match: 8. CDR3 bases: TGCGCCAGCAGCTCACACACAGGGGGCGGATACGAGCAGTACGTC. Translation: CASSSHTGGGYEQYV.

V usage is TRBV5-1 and J usage is TRBJ2-3, with TRBD2 matching over 10 bases. The CDR3 consists of 17 residues. CDR1 and CDR2 from the germline V gene are SGHRS and YFSETQ. J gave up 2 bases and V 4 bases, and 10 bases lay outside the gene matches. Written as DNA, the CDR3 is TGCGCCAGCAGCCAACAGGATAGCGGGGGGCCCACAGATACGCAGTATTTT. Its protein product is CASSQQDSGGPTDTQYF.

This clonotype appeared many times. The rearrangement links TRBV7-2 to TRBJ2-1; 8 bases match TRBD2. Germline-derived CDR1 and CDR2 are SGHTA and FQGNSA. The CDR3 runs 16 residues. After removal of 6 bases from V and 3 bases from J, the junction contained 10 bases not matched to a gene. The CDR3 DNA is TGTGCCAGCAGACCCCTCAGCGGGGGCGGCTACAATGAGCAGTTCTTC. Its translation is CASRPLSGGGYNEQFF.

This clonotype was found once. The chain carries TRBV29-1 and TRBJ2-3; D is possibly TRBD1 (6 bases). Germline V CDR1 and CDR2: SQVTM, ANQGSEA. CDR3 length: 15 amino acids. Deletions cut 3 bases from V and 0 bases from J, with 13 bases between. CDR3 sequence: CSVERGSPSTDTQYF. The CDR3 DNA reads TGCAGCGTTGAGAGGGGGTCACCTAGCACAGATACGCAGTATTTT.

CDR3 region: CASSLMRGGHEQFF. The CDR3 coding sequence is TGTGCCAGCAGCTTGATGCGGGGGGGCCACGAGCAGTTCTTC. V usage is TRBV7-2 and J usage is TRBJ2-1; 9 positions match TRBD2. Trimming removed 3 bases from V and 10 bases from J; junction bases left unmatched: 7. CDR3 length equals 14 residues. CDR1 SGHTA and CDR2 FQGNSA come from the germline V gene.

This clonotype has only a few counts. The chain carries TRBV28 and TRBJ1-5; weak D call: TRBD1 (5 bases). The CDR3 consists of 14 residues. Trimming stripped 5 bases from V and 3 bases from J, with 11 bases between. Germline CDR1 is MDHEN and CDR2 is SYDVKM. In nucleotides, the CDR3 is TGTGCCAGCAGTCCCGGGGGGGTCAATCAGCCCCAGCATTTT. This translates into CASSPGGVNQPQHF.